Listed below are T cell receptor beta chains from one sample, sequenced in a study of cytomegalovirus exposure and HLA in healthy donors. Clones were sequenced by immunoSEQ multiplex PCR, and TCRdb holds only the in-frame ones, with some missing. This sample carries 150,000 to 200,000 clones, roughly 81% of them seen once, and the ten largest clones take less than 2.5%. The specimen was PBMCs. The receptors derive from a man between 18 and 35 years old in good health and CMV-seropositive. CDR3s include the opening cysteine and the closing phenylalanine or tryptophan. Fields, in order: D gene, V gene, J gene, clone size, CDR3 protein, CDR3 DNA. A D gene is named only where the DNA matches it firmly. Part of the rows lack a size; the others show once, few, many or a class for expanded clones.

D: NA
V: TRBV4-3
J: TRBJ2-7
size: NA
CDR3: CASSQDRDILYEQYF
DNA: TGCGCCAGCAGCCAAGATAGGGACATACTCTACGAGCAGTACTTC

D: TRBD1
V: TRBV5-1
J: TRBJ2-7
size: NA
CDR3: CASSLGTGLNEQYF
DNA: TGCGCCAGCAGCCTCGGGACAGGGCTGAACGAGCAGTACTTC

D: NA
V: TRBV28
J: TRBJ2-7
size: NA
CDR3: CASSFLAGTDEQYF
DNA: TGTGCCAGCAGTTTTCTGGCGGGGACCGACGAGCAGTACTTC

D: TRBD1
V: TRBV19
J: TRBJ2-7
size: NA
CDR3: CASSNGQGSYEQYF
DNA: TGTGCCAGTAGTAACGGACAGGGTTCCTACGAGCAGTACTTC

D: NA
V: TRBV11-3
J: TRBJ2-5
size: NA
CDR3: CASSDRQGETQYF
DNA: TGTGCCAGCAGCGACCGGCAGGGAGAGACCCAGTACTTC

D: NA
V: TRBV2
J: TRBJ1-2
size: NA
CDR3: CASSYGANYGYTF
DNA: TGTGCCAGCAGTTACGGGGCTAACTATGGCTACACCTTC

D: TRBD1
V: TRBV10-3
J: TRBJ2-7
size: NA
CDR3: CAISEPGQGLGKQYF
DNA: TGTGCCATCAGTGAGCCGGGACAGGGCCTTGGGAAGCAGTACTTC

D: TRBD1
V: TRBV11-2
J: TRBJ1-2
size: NA
CDR3: CASSKRQGARDGYTF
DNA: TGTGCCAGCAGCAAACGACAGGGGGCGCGTGATGGCTACACCTTC

D: NA
V: TRBV4-1
J: TRBJ1-1
size: few
CDR3: CASSQGGSGTKEAFF
DNA: TGCGCCAGCAGCCAAGGAGGGAGCGGGACAAAAGAAGCTTTCTTT

D: NA
V: TRBV27
J: TRBJ1-4
size: once
CDR3: CASSLGRNEKLFF
DNA: TGTGCCAGCAGTTTAGGGAGGAATGAAAAACTGTTTTTT

D: TRBD1
V: TRBV2
J: TRBJ2-2
size: NA
CDR3: CASSFKVGTVDTGELFF
DNA: TGTGCCAGCAGTTTCAAGGTTGGGACAGTCGACACCGGGGAGCTGTTTTTT

D: NA
V: TRBV10-3
J: TRBJ1-5
size: NA
CDR3: CAISESRGNQPQHF
DNA: TGTGCCATCAGTGAGTCGCGAGGGAATCAGCCCCAGCATTTT

D: NA
V: TRBV6-6
J: TRBJ2-4
size: NA
CDR3: CASGLLTGANSQYF
DNA: TGTGCCAGCGGACTACTTACAGGTGCGAACAGTCAGTACTTC

D: NA
V: TRBV6-5
J: TRBJ2-7
size: NA
CDR3: CASRPRGGLYEQYF
DNA: TGTGCCAGCAGACCGAGGGGGGGTCTCTACGAGCAGTACTTC

D: TRBD1
V: TRBV6-4
J: TRBJ1-1
size: NA
CDR3: CASSASGGADTEAFF
DNA: TGTGCCAGCAGTGCCTCAGGGGGCGCGGACACTGAAGCTTTCTTT

D: NA
V: TRBV4-1
J: TRBJ1-2
size: NA
CDR3: CASSQESGGLQYGYTF
DNA: TGCGCCAGCAGCCAAGAGTCGGGGGGGCTCCAGTATGGCTACACCTTC

D: NA
V: TRBV19
J: TRBJ1-6
size: NA
CDR3: CASSIQGFNSPLHF
DNA: TGTGCCAGTAGTATCCAGGGATTTAATTCACCCCTCCACTTT

D: NA
V: TRBV2
J: TRBJ1-4
size: NA
CDR3: CASSLKGGVTNEKLFF
DNA: TGTGCCAGCAGTCTAAAGGGAGGGGTAACTAATGAAAAACTGTTTTTT

D: NA
V: TRBV19
J: TRBJ2-1
size: NA
CDR3: CASSMNSPGNEQFF
DNA: TGTGCCAGTAGTATGAACTCGCCGGGCAATGAGCAGTTCTTC

D: TRBD2
V: TRBV2
J: TRBJ2-5
size: NA
CDR3: CASSDAGGRETQYF
DNA: TGTGCCAGCAGTGATGCGGGGGGGAGGGAGACCCAGTACTTC

D: NA
V: TRBV4-1
J: TRBJ2-5
size: NA
CDR3: CASSQRRGETQYF
DNA: TGCGCCAGCAGCCAGCGGAGGGGCGAGACCCAGTACTTC

D: TRBD1
V: TRBV4-3
J: TRBJ1-1
size: NA
CDR3: CASSQDRQGAGNTEAFF
DNA: TGCGCCAGCAGCCAAGATCGGCAGGGGGCAGGGAACACTGAAGCTTTCTTT

D: NA
V: TRBV29-1
J: TRBJ1-2
size: few
CDR3: CSVDRVYYGYTF
DNA: TGCAGCGTTGATCGAGTATACTATGGCTACACCTTC

D: NA
V: TRBV7-8
J: TRBJ1-1
size: NA
CDR3: CASSFSDRNTEAFF
DNA: TGTGCCAGCAGCTTTAGCGATAGGAACACTGAAGCTTTCTTT

D: NA
V: TRBV29-1
J: TRBJ1-1
size: NA
CDR3: CSVDREGKAFF
DNA: TGCAGCGTTGACAGGGAGGGAAAAGCTTTCTTT

D: NA
V: TRBV7-9
J: TRBJ2-2
size: few
CDR3: CASSLTVLNTGELFF
DNA: TGTGCCAGCAGCTTGACAGTTTTAAACACCGGGGAGCTGTTTTTT

D: NA
V: TRBV29-1
J: TRBJ2-1
size: NA
CDR3: CSVEVGQRMPYNEQFF
DNA: TGCAGCGTTGAAGTGGGTCAGAGGATGCCCTACAATGAGCAGTTCTTC

D: NA
V: TRBV7-6
J: TRBJ1-4
size: NA
CDR3: CASSLEHDNEKLFF
DNA: TGTGCCAGCAGCTTAGAGCACGATAATGAAAAACTGTTTTTT

D: TRBD1
V: TRBV6-1
J: TRBJ2-7
size: NA
CDR3: CAGSAGQGAYEQYF
DNA: TGTGCCGGCAGCGCCGGACAGGGGGCCTACGAGCAGTACTTC

D: NA
V: TRBV7-9
J: TRBJ1-2
size: NA
CDR3: CASSPGVHGYTF
DNA: TGTGCCAGCAGTCCCGGGGTCCATGGCTACACCTTC

D: TRBD1
V: TRBV5-6
J: TRBJ1-4
size: NA
CDR3: CASSAGGIATNEKLFF
DNA: TGTGCCAGCTCGGCAGGGGGGATTGCAACTAATGAAAAACTGTTTTTT